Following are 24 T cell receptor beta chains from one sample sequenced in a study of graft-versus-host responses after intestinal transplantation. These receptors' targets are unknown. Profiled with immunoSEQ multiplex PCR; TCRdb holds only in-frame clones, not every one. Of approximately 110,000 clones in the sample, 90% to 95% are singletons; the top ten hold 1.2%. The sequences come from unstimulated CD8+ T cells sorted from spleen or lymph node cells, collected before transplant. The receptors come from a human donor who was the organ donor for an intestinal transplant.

The CDR3 nucleotides read TGTGCCAGCAGCTTCGACTGGCGGGAGTTTGGGGAGCTGTTTTTT. Residues: CASSFDWREFGELFF. The chain joins TRBV11-2 to TRBJ2-2; 7 bases line up with TRBD2. With V trimmed by 3 bases and J by 8 bases, 9 bases remained unmatched. The CDR3 consists of 15 residues. The germline V gene encodes CDR1 SGHAT and CDR2 FQNNGV.

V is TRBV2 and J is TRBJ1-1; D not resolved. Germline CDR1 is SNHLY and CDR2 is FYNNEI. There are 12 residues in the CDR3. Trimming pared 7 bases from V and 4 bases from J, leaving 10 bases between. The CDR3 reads CASMGEATEAFF. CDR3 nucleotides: TGTGCCAGCATGGGTGAGGCCACTGAAGCTTTCTTT.

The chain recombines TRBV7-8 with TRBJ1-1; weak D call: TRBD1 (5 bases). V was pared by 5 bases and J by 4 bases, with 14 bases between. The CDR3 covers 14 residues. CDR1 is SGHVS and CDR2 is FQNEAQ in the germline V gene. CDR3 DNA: TGTGCCAGCAGCGTAGGGGCAGGGCTCACTGAAGCTTTCTTT. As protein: CASSVGAGLTEAFF.

CDR3 residues: CASSLVGGTAYGYTF. The CDR3 coding sequence is TGTGCCAGCAGCTTAGTGGGTGGGACAGCCTATGGCTACACCTTC. V usage is TRBV11-2 and J usage is TRBJ1-2, with TRBD1 matching 7 bases. Trimming removed 1 base from V and 4 bases from J; junction bases left unmatched: 6. The CDR3 sequence is 15 residues long. CDR1 is SGHAT, CDR2 FQNNGV, per germline.

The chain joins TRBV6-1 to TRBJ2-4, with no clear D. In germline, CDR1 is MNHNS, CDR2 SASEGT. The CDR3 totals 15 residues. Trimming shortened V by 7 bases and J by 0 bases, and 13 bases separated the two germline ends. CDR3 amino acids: CASNTQRTAKNIQYF. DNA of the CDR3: TGTGCCAGCAACACCCAGAGGACAGCCAAAAACATTCAGTACTTC.

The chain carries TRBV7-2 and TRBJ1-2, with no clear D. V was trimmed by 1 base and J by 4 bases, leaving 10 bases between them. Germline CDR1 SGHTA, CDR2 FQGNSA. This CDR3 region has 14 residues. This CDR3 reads CASSLGEIFYGYTF. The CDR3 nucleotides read TGTGCCAGCAGCTTAGGCGAGATTTTCTATGGCTACACCTTC. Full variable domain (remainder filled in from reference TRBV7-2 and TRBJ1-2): GAGVSQSPSNKVTEKGKDVELRCDPISGHTALYWYRQSLGQGLEFLIYFQGNSAPDKSGLPSDRFSAERTGGSVSTLTIQRTQQEDSAVYLCASSLGEIFYGYTFGSGTRLTVV.

The CDR3 DNA is TGCAGCGCTCGGGACAGGGAAAAGTACGAGCAGTACTTC. Protein product: CSARDREKYEQYF. The chain employs TRBV29-1 and TRBJ2-7; 9 nucleotides agree with TRBD1. V lost 7 bases to trimming and J lost 4 bases; unmatched junction nucleotides: 8. From germline, CDR1 is SQVTM and CDR2 ANQGSEA. The CDR3 loop spans 13 amino acids.

The CDR3 region is CASSQVTLAGDEQFF. CDR3 sequence (DNA): TGCGCCAGCAGCCAAGTGACACTAGCGGGAGACGAGCAGTTCTTC. V usage is TRBV4-1 and J usage is TRBJ2-1; 11 nucleotides align to TRBD2. CDR1 and CDR2 (germline): MGHRA, YSYEKL. The CDR3 totals 15 residues. J gave up 10 bases and V 1 base, and 6 bases lay outside the gene matches.

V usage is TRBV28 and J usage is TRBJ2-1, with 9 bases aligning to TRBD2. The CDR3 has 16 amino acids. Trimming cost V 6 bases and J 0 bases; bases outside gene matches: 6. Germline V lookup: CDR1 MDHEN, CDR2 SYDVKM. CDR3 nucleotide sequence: TGTGCCAGCAGCCCGATTAGCGGGAGCTCCTACAATGAGCAGTTCTTC. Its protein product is CASSPISGSSYNEQFF.

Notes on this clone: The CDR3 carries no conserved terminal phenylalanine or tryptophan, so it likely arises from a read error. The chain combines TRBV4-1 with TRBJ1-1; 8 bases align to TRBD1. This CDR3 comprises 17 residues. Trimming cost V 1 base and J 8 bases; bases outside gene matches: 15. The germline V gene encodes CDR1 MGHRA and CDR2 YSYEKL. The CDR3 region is CASSQGGLRTGRSEAFL. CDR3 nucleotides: TGCGCCAGCAGCCAAGGAGGGCTAAGGACAGGGCGATCCGAAGCTTTCCTT.

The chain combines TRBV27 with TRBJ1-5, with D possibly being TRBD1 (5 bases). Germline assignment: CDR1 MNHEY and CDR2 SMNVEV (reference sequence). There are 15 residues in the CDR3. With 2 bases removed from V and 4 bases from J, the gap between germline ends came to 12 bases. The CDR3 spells CASSLRGGGNQPQHF. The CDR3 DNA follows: TGTGCCAGCAGTTTACGGGGGGGAGGGAATCAGCCCCAGCATTTT.

The CDR3 coding sequence is TGTGCCAGCAGTTTGGCCGGGTTCACCGGGGAGCTGTTTTTT. Its protein product is CASSLAGFTGELFF. The chain recombines TRBV6-1 with TRBJ2-2, with no clear D. Germline loops: CDR1 MNHNS, CDR2 SASEGT. The CDR3 consists of 14 residues. Trimming left V 5 bases short and J 4 bases short, with 11 bases between.

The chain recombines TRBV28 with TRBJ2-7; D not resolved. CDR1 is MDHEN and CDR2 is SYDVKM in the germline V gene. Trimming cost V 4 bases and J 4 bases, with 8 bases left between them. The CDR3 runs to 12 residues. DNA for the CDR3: TGTGCCAGCAGTTATAATTTGTACGAGCAGTACTTC. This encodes CASSYNLYEQYF.

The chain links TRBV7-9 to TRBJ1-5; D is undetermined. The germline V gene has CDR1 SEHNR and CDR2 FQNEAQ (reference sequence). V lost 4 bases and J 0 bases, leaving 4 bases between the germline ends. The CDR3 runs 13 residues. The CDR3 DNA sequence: TGTGCCAGCAGCTCAGATAGCAATCAGCCCCAGCATTTT. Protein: CASSSDSNQPQHF.

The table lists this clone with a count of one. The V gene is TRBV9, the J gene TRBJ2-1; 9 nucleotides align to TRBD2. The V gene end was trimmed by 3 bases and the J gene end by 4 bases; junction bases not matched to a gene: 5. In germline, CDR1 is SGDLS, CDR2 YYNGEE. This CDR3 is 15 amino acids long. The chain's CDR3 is CASSDGTSPYNEQFF. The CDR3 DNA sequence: TGTGCCAGCAGCGATGGGACTAGCCCATACAATGAGCAGTTCTTC.

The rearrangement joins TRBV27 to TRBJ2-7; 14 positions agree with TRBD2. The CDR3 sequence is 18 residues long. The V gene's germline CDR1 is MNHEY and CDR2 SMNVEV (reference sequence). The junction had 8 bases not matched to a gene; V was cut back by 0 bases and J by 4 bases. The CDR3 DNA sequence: TGTGCCAGCAGTTTATCGACGCCGGGGACTAGCGGGAGTTACGAGCAGTACTTC. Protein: CASSLSTPGTSGSYEQYF.

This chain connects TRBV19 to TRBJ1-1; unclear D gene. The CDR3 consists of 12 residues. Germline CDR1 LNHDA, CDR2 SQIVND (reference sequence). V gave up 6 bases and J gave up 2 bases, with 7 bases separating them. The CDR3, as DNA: TGTGCCAGTAGAGGGATAAACACTGAAGCTTTCTTT. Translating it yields CASRGINTEAFF.

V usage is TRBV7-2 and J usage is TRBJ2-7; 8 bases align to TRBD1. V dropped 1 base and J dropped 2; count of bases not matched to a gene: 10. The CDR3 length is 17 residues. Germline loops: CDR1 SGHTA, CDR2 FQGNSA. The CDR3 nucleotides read TGTGCCAGCAGCTTAGAGATAACGGGACAGGTCCCCTACGAGCAGTACTTC. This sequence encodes CASSLEITGQVPYEQYF.

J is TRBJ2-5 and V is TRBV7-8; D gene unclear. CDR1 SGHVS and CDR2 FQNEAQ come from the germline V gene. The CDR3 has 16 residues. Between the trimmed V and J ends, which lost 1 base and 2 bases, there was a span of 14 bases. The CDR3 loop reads CASSLVRRRIQETQYF. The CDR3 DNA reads TGTGCCAGCAGCTTAGTTAGGCGGCGGATTCAAGAGACCCAGTACTTC.

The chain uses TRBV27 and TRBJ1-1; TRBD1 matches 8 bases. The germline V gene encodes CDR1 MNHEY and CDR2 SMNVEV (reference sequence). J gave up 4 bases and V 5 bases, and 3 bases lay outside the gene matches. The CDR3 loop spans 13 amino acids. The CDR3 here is CASSRGTGTEAFF. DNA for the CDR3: TGTGCCAGCAGTCGTGGGACAGGCACTGAAGCTTTCTTT.

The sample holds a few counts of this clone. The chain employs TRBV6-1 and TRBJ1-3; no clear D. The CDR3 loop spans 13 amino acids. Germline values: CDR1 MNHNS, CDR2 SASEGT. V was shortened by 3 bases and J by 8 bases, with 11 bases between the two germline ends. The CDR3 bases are TGTGCCAGCAGTGATTTCTCGGGAGACACCATATATTTT. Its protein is CASSDFSGDTIYF.

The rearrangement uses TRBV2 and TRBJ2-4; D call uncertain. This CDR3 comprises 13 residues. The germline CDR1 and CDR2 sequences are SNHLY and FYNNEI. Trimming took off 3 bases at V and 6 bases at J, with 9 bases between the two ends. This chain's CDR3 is CASSDPDGNIQYF. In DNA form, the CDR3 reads TGTGCCAGCAGTGATCCAGATGGAAACATTCAGTACTTC.

The CDR3 sequence is CASNPLILGYNEQFF. The CDR3 bases are TGCGCCAGCAACCCTTTAATCTTGGGCTACAATGAGCAGTTCTTC. This rearrangement joins TRBV5-1 to TRBJ2-1, with D unclear. CDR3 length: 15 residues. With 6 bases removed from V and 3 bases from J, the gap between germline ends came to 16 bases. The germline V gene encodes CDR1 SGHRS and CDR2 YFSETQ.

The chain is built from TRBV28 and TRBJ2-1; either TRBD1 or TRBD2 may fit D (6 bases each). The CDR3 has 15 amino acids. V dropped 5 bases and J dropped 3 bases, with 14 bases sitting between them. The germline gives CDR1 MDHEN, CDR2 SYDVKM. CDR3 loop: CASSPPGALYNEQFF. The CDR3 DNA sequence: TGTGCCAGCAGTCCGCCGGGGGCCCTCTACAATGAGCAGTTCTTC.